Following are 10 T cell receptor beta chains from one sample sequenced in a study of vaccination effects on CD4 cells after COVID-19 (dated by TCRdb to between 2021 and 2024). Their antigen targets remain unknown. Libraries were prepared through the immunoSEQ multiplex PCR assay. Here the immuneACCESS table is served through TCRdb, limited to in-frame sequences with V and J called. Missing clones are a known gap in these copies; in checked studies unresolved V genes cover under half, and the rest lacks a known reason. For this sample there are some 27,000 clones; about 60% appear just once. The top ten hold approximately 9.9% of the sample. After about 10 days of culture, CD4+ T cells were isolated with the EasySep CD4+ T cell isolation kit. This specimen consisted of CD4+ T cells from PBMCs cultured without peptide, obtained before COVID-19 vaccination. These receptors were obtained from a human donor who received a COVID-19 vaccine.

This clone is a singleton in its sample. V usage is TRBV5-5 and J usage is TRBJ1-3, with no clear D. Per germline, CDR1 SGHKS and CDR2 YYEKEE (reference sequence). Trimming cost V 3 bases and J 0 bases, with 13 bases left between them. CDR3 length: 16 amino acids. The CDR3 region is CASSWSGFSSGNTIYF. CDR3 coding DNA: TGTGCCAGCAGCTGGTCCGGGTTCTCCTCTGGAAACACCATATATTTT. Full variable domain (missing parts from reference TRBV5-5 and TRBJ1-3): DAGVTQSPTHLIKTRGQQVTLRCSPISGHKSVSWYQQVLGQGPQFIFQYYEKEERGRGNFPDRFSARQFPNYSSELNVNALLLGDSALYLCASSWSGFSSGNTIYFGEGSWLTVV.

This clone came up once. The V gene is TRBV7-9, the J gene TRBJ1-4; D gene uncertain. Germline-derived CDR1 and CDR2 are SEHNR and FQNEAQ (reference sequence). The germline V and J ends were trimmed by 5 bases and 1 base, with 23 bases remaining between them. This CDR3 contains 19 residues. CDR3 region: CASSVGIGFEYGTNEKLFF. The CDR3 coding sequence is TGTGCCAGCAGCGTAGGGATCGGGTTCGAGTATGGAACTAATGAAAAACTGTTTTTT.

This clone has a single count. The V gene is TRBV9, the J gene TRBJ1-5, with D possibly matching TRBD1 (5 bases). Germline values: CDR1 SGDLS, CDR2 YYNGEE. The V gene lost 9 bases and the J gene lost 5 bases, with 12 bases spanning the gap. The length of the CDR3 is 12 residues. CDR3 loop: CANGTFYQPQHF. As DNA, the CDR3 is TGTGCCAACGGGACGTTTTATCAGCCCCAGCATTTT.

This clone was found a few times. The V call is TRBV18, the J call TRBJ2-3; no reliable D call. This CDR3 comprises 12 residues. Trimming pared 3 bases from V and 3 bases from J, leaving 4 bases between. Looked up from germline, CDR1 is KGHSH and CDR2 is LQKENI. CDR3 loop: CASSPETDTQYF. DNA for the CDR3: TGTGCCAGCTCACCGGAAACAGATACGCAGTATTTT.

This chain connects TRBV27 to TRBJ2-1; 12 bases are shared with TRBD2. Germline assignment: CDR1 MNHEY and CDR2 SMNVEV (reference sequence). CDR3 length: 15 amino acids. V lost 3 bases, J lost 7 bases, and 4 bases stayed unmatched. CDR3 DNA sequence: TGTGCCAGCAGTTTCACAGGGACTAGCGGGAATGAGCAGTTCTTC. Its translation is CASSFTGTSGNEQFF.

The rearrangement links TRBV4-1 to TRBJ2-5; perhaps TRBD2 as D (6 bases). The germline V gene encodes CDR1 MGHRA and CDR2 YSYEKL. V shed 2 bases and J shed 5 bases, with 24 bases lying between them. There are 18 residues in the CDR3. As DNA, the CDR3 is TGCGCCAGCAGCCAAATTAATCTTGGACTACCCGAGGTCGAGACCCAGTACTTC. It specifies CASSQINLGLPEVETQYF.

The CDR3: CASSRLLAGANNEQFF. The CDR3 bases are TGTGCCAGCAGCCGCCTCCTAGCGGGAGCAAACAATGAGCAGTTCTTC. J is TRBJ2-1 and V is TRBV27; 10 bases map to TRBD2. Germline values: CDR1 MNHEY, CDR2 SMNVEV (reference sequence). CDR3 length: 16 amino acids. The ends lost 6 bases at V and 5 bases at J; junction bases unmatched: 10.

In this sample, this clone turned up a few times. At the DNA level, this CDR3 is encoded by other sequences in the same sample as well. The CDR3 nucleotides read TGTGCCAGCAGCCCGGGACAGGGCCAAGAGACCCAGTACTTC. Translation: CASSPGQGQETQYF. The chain couples TRBV5-5 to TRBJ2-5, with 9 positions matching TRBD1. Germline V CDR1 and CDR2: SGHKS, YYEKEE (reference sequence). The junction had 2 bases not matched to a gene; V was cut back by 4 bases and J by 1 base. The CDR3 totals 14 residues.

The chain couples TRBV5-4 to TRBJ1-1; tentative D call: TRBD1 (6 bases). The CDR3 spans 15 residues. V lost 4 bases, J lost 6 bases, and 19 bases lay in between. Germline V gene data show CDR1 as SGHNT and CDR2 as YYREEE (reference sequence). The DNA of the CDR3 is TGTGCCAGCAGCCCGCTGACAGGAGTAAACTCTGAAGCTTTCTTT. Residues: CASSPLTGVNSEAFF.

The chain joins TRBV9 to TRBJ2-3; D is ambiguous. Trimming pared 0 bases from V and 6 bases from J, leaving 14 bases between. There are 15 residues in the CDR3. Germline V gene sequence: CDR1 SGDLS, CDR2 YYNGEE. The CDR3 loop reads CASSVEGRAGDTQYF. The CDR3 DNA reads TGTGCCAGCAGCGTAGAAGGAAGGGCCGGGGATACGCAGTATTTT.